The 16 T cell receptor beta chains in this list originate from one sample, sequenced in a study of T cell responses to AZD1222 COVID-19 vaccine. Using immunoSEQ multiplex PCR, the repertoire was profiled, and TCRdb retains in-frame clones only, with some absent. This table has about 150,000 clones, about 89% appearing once. The sequenced sample was peripheral blood, obtained 28 days after the second AZD1222 dose. The receptors were gathered from an adult who received the AZD1222 COVID-19 vaccine.

The chain has TRBV5-1 and TRBJ2-1; a possible D gene is TRBD2 (6 bases). CDR3 length equals 14 residues. The germline gives CDR1 SGHRS, CDR2 YFSETQ. Trimming removed 9 bases from V and 7 bases from J, with 20 bases in between. Here the CDR3 reads CATRRDSPGNEQFF. The CDR3 region has the DNA TGCGCCACCAGACGGGACTCCCCGGGTAATGAGCAGTTCTTC.

V usage is TRBV19 and J usage is TRBJ2-2; 7 bases line up with TRBD1. Germline trimming cut 9 bases from V and 4 bases from J; bases unmatched to any gene: 11. Germline CDR1 reads LNHDA; CDR2 reads SQIVND (reference sequence). CDR3 length equals 15 residues. The CDR3 nucleotides are TGTGCCAGCCAAAGAAGGGACAGAAGCACCGGGGAGCTGTTTTTT. It codes for CASQRRDRSTGELFF. Drawing the rest from reference TRBV19 and TRBJ2-2, the complete variable domain is DGGITQSPKYLFRKEGQNVTLSCEQNLNHDAMYWYRQDPGQGLRLIYYSQIVNDFQKGDIAEGYSVSREKKESFPLTVTSAQKNPTAFYLCASQRRDRSTGELFFGEGSRLTVL.

V usage is TRBV5-6 and J usage is TRBJ2-1, with D tentatively TRBD1 (6 bases). The ends were cut back, 4 bases at V and 1 base at J, with 18 bases in the middle. The V gene's germline CDR1 is SGHDT and CDR2 YYEEEE. The CDR3 totals 17 residues. The CDR3, as DNA: TGTGCCAGCAGCAATTACACCGGACAGTTTTCCTACAATGAGCAGTTCTTC. Its translation: CASSNYTGQFSYNEQFF.

The chain joins TRBV7-9 to TRBJ2-3, with D perhaps being TRBD1 or TRBD2 (5 bases each). Germline V CDR1 and CDR2: SEHNR, FQNEAQ (reference sequence). CDR3 size: 16 residues. Trimming cost V 4 bases and J 2 bases, with 16 bases left between them. DNA for the CDR3: TGTGCCAGCAGCTCGCTGGGACCGAGGGTCACAGATACGCAGTATTTT. Translated, it gives CASSSLGPRVTDTQYF.

V usage is TRBV5-1 and J usage is TRBJ2-7; 8 nucleotides align to TRBD1. The length of the CDR3 is 22 residues. Trimming removed 0 bases from V and 0 bases from J; junction bases left unmatched: 23. Germline V gives CDR1 SGHRS, CDR2 YFSETQ. CDR3 protein: CASSLALIWTGTQRPGSYEQYF. In DNA form, the CDR3 reads TGCGCCAGCAGCTTGGCCCTGATTTGGACAGGGACTCAGCGACCAGGCTCCTACGAGCAGTACTTC.

This clone was picked up one time. The CDR3 protein is CASGHGSTDTQYF. CDR3 DNA: TGCGCCAGCGGGCACGGGAGCACAGATACGCAGTATTTT. The V gene is TRBV5-1, the J gene TRBJ2-3; no clear D gene. V lost 7 bases and J 0 bases, leaving 9 bases between the germline ends. The CDR3 runs 13 residues. Germline CDR1 and CDR2: SGHRS and YFSETQ.

The chain links TRBV18 to TRBJ2-3; TRBD2 aligns across 9 bases. This CDR3 has 16 amino acids. Losses at the gene ends were 4 bases for V and 2 bases for J; bases not matched to a gene: 7. The V gene's germline CDR1 is KGHSH and CDR2 LQKENI. CDR3 protein: CASSRLTSGYTDTQYF. The CDR3 coding sequence is TGTGCCAGCTCACGACTGACTAGCGGCTACACAGATACGCAGTATTTT.

The J gene is TRBJ1-2, the V gene TRBV25-1, with TRBD1 identical over 7 bases. Germline loops: CDR1 MGHDK, CDR2 SYGVNS. J gave up 4 bases and V 1 base, and 6 bases lay outside the gene matches. The CDR3 covers 15 residues. CDR3 protein: CASSEWKGAGYGYTF. The CDR3 DNA sequence: TGTGCCAGCAGTGAATGGAAGGGGGCCGGCTATGGCTACACCTTC.

The V call is TRBV5-1, the J call TRBJ2-3, with D maybe TRBD1 (7 bases). The CDR3 is made up of 15 amino acids. Germline CDR1 reads SGHRS; CDR2 reads YFSETQ. Trimming pared 4 bases from V and 1 base from J, leaving 13 bases between. The CDR3 loop reads CASSQGGGGTDTQYF. For the CDR3, the DNA is TGCGCCAGCAGCCAGGGGGGAGGTGGCACAGATACGCAGTATTTT.

V and J are TRBV24-1 and TRBJ1-2; 10 nucleotides align to TRBD1. Losses at the gene ends were 4 bases for V and 7 bases for J; bases not matched to a gene: 5. Germline V gives CDR1 KGHDR, CDR2 SFDVKD. The length of the CDR3 is 14 residues. The CDR3 bases are TGTGCCACCAGTGAGGGACAGGGGAGGAGTGGCTACACCTTC. Translation: CATSEGQGRSGYTF.

The rearrangement joins TRBV29-1 to TRBJ1-1, with D possibly matching TRBD1 (6 bases). Trimming stripped 4 bases from V and 0 bases from J, with 9 bases between. The CDR3 is 13 residues long. Germline values: CDR1 SQVTM, CDR2 ANQGSEA. CDR3 sequence reads: CSVVAGVNTEAFF. The CDR3 DNA sequence: TGCAGCGTTGTAGCAGGGGTGAACACTGAAGCTTTCTTT. The entire variable domain, with the rest obtained from reference TRBV29-1 and TRBJ1-1, is as follows: SAVISQKPSRDICQRGTSLTIQCQVDSQVTMMFWYRQQPGQSLTLIATANQGSEATYESGFVIDKFPISRPNLTFSTLTVSNMSPEDSSIYLCSVVAGVNTEAFFGQGTRLTVV.

This sequence joins TRBV25-1 and TRBJ2-2; 10 nucleotides align to TRBD1. Germline V gives CDR1 MGHDK, CDR2 SYGVNS. Trimming at V came to 6 bases and at J to 7 bases, leaving 5 bases not matched to a gene. The CDR3 has 14 amino acids. The CDR3 DNA reads as TGTGCCAGCAGCCGGGACAGGGGTCTCGGGGAGCTGTTTTTT. The encoded protein is CASSRDRGLGELFF.

The CDR3 region has the DNA TGCAGCGTTGAACAGGGGGGCTATGGCTACACCTTC. The encoded protein is CSVEQGGYGYTF. V usage is TRBV29-1 and J usage is TRBJ1-2; TRBD1 matches at 7 bases. The length of the CDR3 is 12 residues. Germline V CDR1 and CDR2: SQVTM, ANQGSEA. After removal of 2 bases from V and 4 bases from J, the junction contained 1 base not matched to a gene.

V gene TRBV9 combines with J gene TRBJ1-3, with 8 nucleotides matching TRBD1. The trim removed 4 bases at V and 0 bases at J, leaving 18 bases unmatched. CDR1 is SGDLS and CDR2 is YYNGEE in the germline V gene. The CDR3 sequence is 20 residues long. CDR3 DNA sequence: TGTGCCAGCAGCCCTAGGGCGGGACAGGAAACAATTAGCTCTGGAAACACCATATATTTT. Translated: CASSPRAGQETISSGNTIYF.

This rearrangement joins TRBV24-1 to TRBJ2-5; 7 nucleotides align to TRBD1. Per the germline V gene, CDR1 is KGHDR and CDR2 is SFDVKD. CDR3 size: 15 residues. V dropped 2 bases and J dropped 6; count of bases not matched to a gene: 8. The CDR3 here is CATSDSRQGPQTQYF. The CDR3 DNA reads as TGTGCCACCAGTGATTCGAGACAGGGTCCACAGACCCAGTACTTC.

This chain uses TRBV2 with TRBJ2-1; D uncertain. This CDR3 spans 16 amino acids. Trimming left V 5 bases short and J 0 bases short, with 14 bases between. In germline, CDR1 is SNHLY, CDR2 FYNNEI. The chain's CDR3 is CASSRDRLNSYNEQFF. As DNA, the CDR3 is TGTGCCAGCAGTCGAGATCGGCTAAACTCCTACAATGAGCAGTTCTTC.